The T cell receptor (beta chain) described here comes from a study of cytomegalovirus exposure and HLA in healthy donors. Findings of the study overall: Reports state that TCR beta sequences accurately predicted most subjects' HLA-A and HLA-B alleles.

V was clipped by 0 bases and J by 7 bases, with 11 bases between them. The germline V gene has CDR1 SGHDT and CDR2 YYEEEE. This CDR3 has 13 amino acids. Details on this clone: Its antigen remains unidentified.

This PCR relied on a set of 60 Vbeta primers and 13 Jbeta primers. Generated by immunoSEQ multiplex PCR, the TCRdb table keeps only in-frame clones and is missing some. The table lists 160,000 or so clones, 79% of them singletons, with under 2.5% in the top ten. This rearrangement joins TRBV5-6 to TRBJ2-7; D is ambiguous. Input material: PBMCs. This sequence was found in a man in his forties or fifties in good health and CMV-seronegative. DNA of the CDR3: TGTGCCAGCAGCTTGGGTGGGCCCAGAGAGCAGTACTTC. The encoded protein is CASSLGGPREQYF.